These T cell receptor beta chains were read from a single sample in a study of T cell repertoires in aging, cancer and after chemotherapy. TCRdb reprocessed the multiplex PCR reads with MiXCR, giving one entry per CDR3 protein. The top ten clones hold 34% of a sample with roughly 3,000 distinct CDR3 sequences, around 50% of them seen once. The sample consisted of blood. These TCRs come from a human donor with a blood cancer. The CDR3 runs from the conserved cysteine through the conserved F or W. The D gene is left open where the match is weak. The size field is filled for only some rows; it gives once, few, many or a size class.

v_call	d_call	j_call	clone_size	cdr3_aa	cdr3_nt
TRBV6-1	-	TRBJ2-3	-	CASSENTPATDTQYF	TGTGCCAGTAGTGAAAACACCCCCGCAACAGATACGCAGTATTTT
TRBV5-6	-	TRBJ1-2	-	CASSLDRWHGYTF	TGTGCCAGCAGCTTGGACAGGTGGCATGGCTACACCTTC
TRBV30	-	TRBJ1-1	few	CAWIGFLEAFF	TGTGCCTGGATCGGCTTCCTCGAAGCTTTCTTT
TRBV7-9	-	TRBJ2-2	few	CASTTNPNTGELFF	TGTGCCAGCACCACGAACCCGAACACCGGGGAGCTGTTTTTT
TRBV6-5	-	TRBJ2-7	few	CASSYHRGEQYF	TGTGCCAGCAGTTATCACCGGGGAGAGCAGTACTTC
TRBV20-1	-	TRBJ2-2	-	CSATFSGNTGELFF	TGCAGTGCCACGTTTAGCGGGAACACCGGGGAGCTGTTTTTT
TRBV2	-	TRBJ2-3	-	CASREPSTDTQYF	TGTGCCAGCAGGGAGCCTAGCACAGATACGCAGTATTTT
TRBV6-5	TRBD2	TRBJ2-3	-	CASSKLISGDGTDTQYF	TGTGCCAGCAGTAAGCTGATTAGCGGGGACGGCACAGATACGCAGTATTTT
TRBV27	TRBD2	TRBJ2-3	-	CASSFTSGVPTDTQYF	TGTGCCAGCAGTTTTACTAGCGGGGTCCCCACAGATACGCAGTATTTT
TRBV15	TRBD1	TRBJ1-2	-	CATSSGGQGAAYGYTF	TGTGCCACCAGCAGCGGAGGACAGGGGGCAGCCTATGGCTACACCTTC
TRBV29-1	-	TRBJ2-5	large	CSVNLKETQYF	TGCAGCGTGAACCTTAAAGAGACCCAGTACTTC
TRBV19	-	TRBJ2-3	few	CASSIADTQYF	TGTGCCAGTAGTATAGCAGATACGCAGTATTTT
TRBV29-1	-	TRBJ2-6	large	CSVIISGANVLTF	TGCAGCGTAATTATCTCTGGGGCCAACGTCCTGACTTTC
TRBV6-2/TRBV6-3	TRBD1	TRBJ2-5	-	CASSRQGETQYF	TGTGCCAGCAGCCGACAGGGGGAGACCCAGTACTTC
TRBV27	TRBD1	TRBJ2-1	-	CASSSLGTGRNEQFF	TGTGCCAGCAGTTCGCTAGGGACAGGGAGGAATGAGCAGTTCTTC
TRBV20-1	TRBD2	TRBJ2-1	-	CSAKPLAAPYNEQFF	TGCAGTGCTAAACCTCTAGCGGCCCCCTACAATGAGCAGTTCTTC
TRBV29-1	TRBD2	TRBJ2-7	-	CSVATSGRGDQYF	TGCAGCGTTGCGACTAGCGGGAGGGGCGATCAGTACTTC
TRBV10-3	-	TRBJ1-1	-	CAITARGVAEAFF	TGTGCCATCACCGCCAGAGGCGTCGCTGAAGCTTTCTTT
TRBV30	TRBD2	TRBJ2-2	-	CAWSASPGGPAGGELLF	TGTGCCTGGAGTGCGAGTCCGGGAGGCCCCGCGGGCGGGGAGCTGTTGTTT
TRBV6-5	TRBD2	TRBJ2-7	-	CASSSPLAGGYEQYF	TGTGCCAGCAGTTCCCCACTAGCGGGAGGCTACGAGCAGTACTTC
TRBV30	-	TRBJ2-2	medium-sized	CAWTGDLRRAGELFF	TGTGCCTGGACGGGTGACTTGAGAAGGGCCGGGGAGCTGTTTTTT
TRBV19	-	TRBJ2-7	-	CASSRIGTYEQYF	TGTGCCAGTAGTCGAATCGGGACCTACGAGCAGTACTTC
TRBV10-2	-	TRBJ2-3	-	CATGGGTEGADTQYF	TGCGCCACTGGTGGGGGGACGGAGGGGGCAGATACGCAGTATTTT
TRBV18	TRBD1	TRBJ1-1	-	CASSPFPTGVNTEAFF	TGTGCCAGCTCACCATTCCCTACAGGGGTGAACACTGAAGCTTTCTTT